This passage covers 11 T cell receptor beta chains from one sample sequenced in a study of cytomegalovirus exposure and HLA in healthy donors. It was with 60 Vbeta and 13 Jbeta primers that the PCR ran. Here immunoSEQ multiplex PCR was the method, and the copy in TCRdb shows in-frame clones only, minus some. The sample holds over 200,000 clones; roughly 70% are singletons and the top ten take roughly 2.5%. The sequenced sample consisted of PBMCs. The receptors here all came from a man aged 35 to 55 in good health and CMV-seropositive.

Only a few counts were recorded for this clone. The chain has TRBV14 and TRBJ2-1; TRBD2 might be the D (6 bases). This CDR3 comprises 16 residues. Germline V gene lookup returns CDR1 SGHDN and CDR2 FVKESK. V was shortened by 3 bases and J by 0 bases, with 12 bases between the two germline ends. The CDR3 spells CASSHGRGSSYNEQFF. CDR3 DNA: TGTGCCAGCAGCCACGGGCGGGGAAGCTCCTACAATGAGCAGTTCTTC.

The chain links TRBV11-2 to TRBJ1-2; D is perhaps TRBD1 (6 bases). Trimming left V 4 bases short and J 4 bases short, with 13 bases between. This CDR3 contains 14 residues. Germline V CDR1 and CDR2: SGHAT, FQNNGV. In DNA form, the CDR3 reads TGTGCCAGCAGCTCCTCAGGGGAACGCTATGGCTACACCTTC. Its protein is CASSSSGERYGYTF. Complete variable domain (other parts from reference TRBV11-2 and TRBJ1-2): EAGVAQSPRYKIIEKRQSVAFWCNPISGHATLYWYQQILGQGPKLLIQFQNNGVVDDSQLPKDRFSAERLKGVDSTLKIQPAKLEDSAVYLCASSSSGERYGYTFGSGTRLTVV.

The rearrangement uses TRBV5-1 and TRBJ1-5, with 8 bases matching TRBD1. CDR1 SGHRS and CDR2 YFSETQ come from the germline V gene. The CDR3 extends over 14 amino acids. The ends lost 8 bases at V and 4 bases at J; junction bases unmatched: 8. In DNA, the CDR3 is TGCGCCAGTTCGACAGGGGACACTAATCAGCCCCAGCATTTT. Amino acids: CASSTGDTNQPQHF.

V is TRBV7-9 and J is TRBJ1-6, with D hard to call. The CDR3 contains 15 residues. Germline V gene data show CDR1 as SEHNR and CDR2 as FQNEAQ (reference sequence). Trimming took 2 bases from V and 3 from J, leaving 8 bases between them. CDR3 in amino acids: CASSLSAIYNSPLHF. The CDR3 nucleotides are TGTGCCAGCAGCTTATCCGCGATCTATAATTCACCCCTCCACTTT. Looking up the rest from reference TRBV7-9 and TRBJ1-6 gives the full variable domain: DTGVSQNPRHKITKRGQNVTFRCDPISEHNRLYWYRQTLGQGPEFLTYFQNEAQLEKSRLLSDRFSAERPKGSFSTLEIQRTEQGDSAMYLCASSLSAIYNSPLHFGNGTRLTVT.

This clone has more than one count but fewer than ten. The genes are TRBV18 and TRBJ1-2, with 9 bases fitting TRBD1. The CDR3 is 14 residues long. In germline, CDR1 is KGHSH, CDR2 LQKENI. Germline trimming cut 2 bases from V and 2 bases from J; bases unmatched to any gene: 0. CDR3 coding DNA: TGTGCCAGCTCACCAGGGACAGGGAACTATGGCTACACCTTC. Its protein is CASSPGTGNYGYTF.

The chain links TRBV12-1 to TRBJ2-1; the DNA was not compared with TRBD2, the D call given in the table. TRBV12-1 is reported as a pseudogene. The length of the CDR3 is 15 residues. The CDR3 spells CASSLGRGAYNEQFF. The DNA for the CDR3 is TGTGCCAGCAGCTTAGGGCGGGGGGCTTACAATGAGCAGTTCTTC.

This rearrangement joins TRBV5-5 to TRBJ2-3, with a weak D call TRBD2 (6 bases). The germline V gene encodes CDR1 SGHKS and CDR2 YYEKEE (reference sequence). The CDR3 length is 13 residues. V lost 2 bases and J lost 4, with 8 bases in between. The CDR3 loop is CASSFTSSDTQYF. CDR3 in DNA: TGTGCCAGCAGCTTTACTAGCTCAGATACGCAGTATTTT. The whole variable domain, filled in from reference TRBV5-5 and TRBJ2-3, reads DAGVTQSPTHLIKTRGQQVTLRCSPISGHKSVSWYQQVLGQGPQFIFQYYEKEERGRGNFPDRFSARQFPNYSSELNVNALLLGDSALYLCASSFTSSDTQYFGPGTRLTVL.

The rearrangement uses TRBV5-6 and TRBJ1-5, with no clear D. Trimming shortened V by 5 bases and J by 6 bases, and 18 bases separated the two germline ends. The CDR3 loop spans 15 amino acids. Germline CDR1 reads SGHDT; CDR2 reads YYEEEE. The CDR3 sequence is CASSSGAGNSQPQHF. DNA of the CDR3: TGTGCCAGCAGTTCGGGTGCGGGGAACAGTCAGCCCCAGCATTTT.

The CDR3 loop reads CASSLGGNGGTDTQYF. The CDR3 region has the DNA TGTGCCAGCAGCTTGGGAGGGAACGGGGGCACAGATACGCAGTATTTT. The genes are TRBV5-8 and TRBJ2-3; TRBD2 might be the D (5 bases). The length of the CDR3 is 16 residues. V lost 0 bases and J lost 1, with 12 bases in between. In germline, CDR1 is SGHTS, CDR2 YDEGEE.

The chain combines TRBV2 with TRBJ1-2; 8 positions agree with TRBD1. From germline, CDR1 is SNHLY and CDR2 FYNNEI. V lost 7 bases, J lost 11 bases, and 12 bases stayed unmatched. The CDR3 runs 13 residues. CDR3 region: CASKTQGALGYTF. DNA for the CDR3: TGTGCCAGCAAAACCCAGGGGGCGCTTGGTTACACCTTC.

The genes are TRBV7-2 and TRBJ2-1; D gene ambiguous. Germline CDR1 SGHTA, CDR2 FQGNSA. V shed 5 bases and J shed 0 bases, with 5 bases lying between them. There are 13 residues in the CDR3. CDR3 protein: CASSPSSYNEQFF. The CDR3 region has the DNA TGTGCCAGCAGCCCCAGCTCCTACAATGAGCAGTTCTTC.